The 26 T cell receptor beta chains below come from one sample, sequenced in a study of regulatory T cells in long-lasting Graves disease. Indicated time point: persistent/refractory GD, antithyroid drugs over 5 years with positive TRAb. PBMC RNA was the source of the TCR library. For TCR beta, libraries came from iRepertoire HTBI primers and Arm-PCR of CDR3 regions. TCRdb fed the multiplex PCR reads into MiXCR, producing one record per CDR3 protein. The sample includes roughly 700,000 distinct CDR3 sequences, about 30% of them seen just once. The sample here was peripheral blood mononuclear cells (PBMCs), taken when the disease was refractory, from a patient treated with antithyroid drugs. The receptors here all came from a female donor with Graves disease.

This clonotype showed up just a few times. The chain recombines TRBV7-9 with TRBJ2-3, with D maybe TRBD2 (5 bases). V was clipped by 5 bases and J by 6 bases, with 18 bases between them. This CDR3 is 15 amino acids long. Germline loops: CDR1 SEHNR, CDR2 FQNEAQ (reference sequence). CDR3 protein: CASSPAVGATDTQYF. The CDR3 DNA sequence: TGTGCCAGCAGCCCCGCAGTGGGAGCAACGGATACGCAGTATTTT.

This clonotype was seen just once. The rearrangement joins TRBV11-3 to TRBJ2-3, with 13 bases identical to TRBD2. The CDR3 sequence is 17 residues long. Germline loops: CDR1 SGHNT, CDR2 YENEEA. J lost 0 bases, V lost 5 bases, and 5 bases had no gene match. CDR3 amino acids: CASSPGTSGASTDTQYF. CDR3 DNA: TGTGCCAGCAGCCCCGGGACTAGCGGGGCTAGCACAGATACGCAGTATTTT.

The rearrangement joins TRBV6-2 or TRBV6-3 to TRBJ2-3; tentatively, D is TRBD2 (6 bases). V was trimmed by 6 bases and J by 3 bases, leaving 16 bases between them. Per the germline V gene, CDR1 is MNHEY and CDR2 is SVGEGT. This CDR3 spans 15 amino acids. CDR3 in amino acids: CASSNGGGVTDTQYF. CDR3 nucleotide sequence: TGTGCCAGCAGCAACGGGGGAGGTGTTACAGATACGCAGTATTTT.

This clonotype turned up a few times. This chain joins TRBV20-1 and TRBJ2-7, with a tentative D call TRBD2 (5 bases). The V end was cut by 0 bases, the J end by 1 base, with 10 bases between. The CDR3 sequence is 14 residues long. CDR1 and CDR2 from the germline V gene are DFQATT and SNEGSKA (reference sequence). The CDR3 loop reads CSARDARGSYEQYF. CDR3 sequence (DNA): TGCAGTGCTAGAGATGCGCGCGGGTCCTACGAGCAGTACTTC.

This clonotype was recorded once. This chain connects TRBV5-1 to TRBJ1-1; D may be TRBD1 (5 bases). The CDR3 extends over 15 amino acids. Trimming shortened V by 4 bases and J by 4 bases, and 17 bases separated the two germline ends. Germline assignment: CDR1 SGHRS and CDR2 YFSETQ. The CDR3 reads CASSPTAPGTTEAFF. CDR3 DNA sequence: TGCGCCAGCAGCCCAACGGCCCCAGGGACCACTGAAGCTTTCTTT.

The chain couples TRBV6-5 to TRBJ2-7; TRBD1 aligns across 8 bases. The CDR3 extends over 13 amino acids. V lost 6 bases and J lost 3; bases outside the gene matches: 4. From germline, CDR1 is MNHEY and CDR2 SVGAGI. The DNA of the CDR3 is TGTGCCAGCAGCTACAGGGGGATCTACGAGCAGTACTTC. Protein sequence: CASSYRGIYEQYF.

J is TRBJ2-7 and V is TRBV11-2, with D possibly called TRBD1 or TRBD2 (6 bases each). The CDR3 spans 16 residues. Germline loops: CDR1 SGHAT, CDR2 FQNNGV. Trimming left V 4 bases short and J 6 bases short, with 22 bases between. CDR3 in DNA: TGTGCCAGCAGCTCCGCATGGGGGGACATTGAGTTCGAGCAGTACTTC. Translation gives CASSSAWGDIEFEQYF.

V is TRBV6-5 and J is TRBJ1-4, with a tentative D call TRBD1 (5 bases). The V gene lost 4 bases and the J gene lost 0 bases, with 12 bases spanning the gap. The CDR3 is made up of 16 amino acids. In germline, CDR1 is MNHEY, CDR2 SVGAGI. CDR3 bases: TGTGCCAGCAGTTTCGGCAGGGTTTCAACTAATGAAAAACTGTTTTTT. This gives the protein CASSFGRVSTNEKLFF.

This clonotype was picked up a small number of times. J is TRBJ1-2 and V is TRBV19, with 7 bases lining up with TRBD1. The germline V gene has CDR1 LNHDA and CDR2 SQIVND (reference sequence). The CDR3 has 13 amino acids. V gave up 6 bases and J gave up 6 bases; unmatched junction bases: 7. The CDR3 bases are TGTGCCAGTAGGCAACAGGGGAGGGATGGCTACACCTTC. This gives the protein CASRQQGRDGYTF.

This clonotype was observed a few times. The V and J genes are TRBV19 and TRBJ1-2, with TRBD1 matching over 9 bases. This CDR3 comprises 16 residues. Germline V gene data show CDR1 as LNHDA and CDR2 as SQIVND (reference sequence). The junction had 11 bases not matched to a gene; V was cut back by 5 bases and J by 4 bases. In DNA, the CDR3 is TGTGCCAGTAGTTCACTGCCCGGACAGGGGATCTATGGCTACACCTTC. It encodes CASSSLPGQGIYGYTF.

The chain has TRBV5-1 and TRBJ1-2; D is possibly TRBD1 (5 bases). Trimming removed 2 bases from V and 6 bases from J, with 23 bases in between. The CDR3 has 17 residues. Germline CDR1 and CDR2: SGHRS and YFSETQ. In nucleotides, the CDR3 is TGCGCCAGCAGCTTCGGGTCAGGGAACAACTATTTTGATGGCTACACCTTC. It yields the protein CASSFGSGNNYFDGYTF.

This clonotype appeared a few times. The chain combines TRBV28 with TRBJ1-5, with 9 bases fitting TRBD1. Losses at the gene ends were 6 bases for V and 0 bases for J; bases not matched to a gene: 12. The CDR3 runs 18 residues. Germline V lookup: CDR1 MDHEN, CDR2 SYDVKM. The CDR3 DNA reads TGTGCCAGCAGACCCGGACAGGGGCGCCGATATAGCAATCAGCCCCAGCATTTT. Translation gives CASRPGQGRRYSNQPQHF.

This clonotype has ten or more counts. The chain is built from TRBV13 and TRBJ2-7; TRBD2 matches at 10 bases. Germline V gene sequence: CDR1 PRHDT, CDR2 FYEKMQ (reference sequence). The V segment lost 4 bases and the J segment 2 bases; nucleotides outside the gene matches: 8. CDR3 length: 16 amino acids. The CDR3 protein is CASSSRTSGATYEQYF. The CDR3 DNA follows: TGTGCCAGCAGCTCTCGTACTAGCGGGGCGACCTACGAGCAGTACTTC.

This clonotype was observed at least ten times. In nucleotides, the CDR3 is TGTGCCAGCAGTTTGGGCGGACAACGGGGCGAAAAACTGTTTTTT. Its translation is CASSLGGQRGEKLFF. This chain connects TRBV28 to TRBJ1-4; the D gene is possibly TRBD1 (5 bases). Per germline, CDR1 MDHEN and CDR2 SYDVKM. The CDR3 spans 15 residues. Trimming removed 3 bases at V and 8 bases at J, with 16 bases between.

For the CDR3, the DNA is TGTGCCAGCAGTCCCCTCGTCGGACGCTCTGGAAACACCATATATTTT. Translating gives CASSPLVGRSGNTIYF. J is TRBJ1-3 and V is TRBV28, with unresolved D. Germline CDR1 and CDR2: MDHEN and SYDVKM. V was trimmed by 5 bases and J by 0 bases, leaving 14 bases between them. The CDR3 covers 16 residues.

This clonotype was recorded at least ten times. This chain uses TRBV12-3 or TRBV12-4 with TRBJ2-7, with TRBD1 matching 9 bases. The CDR3 covers 13 residues. V dropped 5 bases and J dropped 7; count of bases not matched to a gene: 6. CDR3 nucleotides: TGTGCCAGCAGTATCGGACAGGGGAATGAGCAGTACTTC. Its translation is CASSIGQGNEQYF.

This clonotype has a handful of counts. The CDR3, as DNA: TGTGCCAGTGGTGCGACAGGGACGGTACAGCCCCAGCATTTT. It specifies CASGATGTVQPQHF. The chain joins TRBV19 to TRBJ1-5, with 7 bases identical to TRBD1. V trimming: 8 bases; J trimming: 7 bases; junction bases outside the gene matches: 11. The CDR3 is 14 residues long. In germline, CDR1 is LNHDA, CDR2 SQIVND (reference sequence).

The rearrangement links TRBV5-8 to TRBJ1-1; D might be TRBD1 (5 bases). V dropped 4 bases and J dropped 8 bases, with 21 bases sitting between them. The CDR3 sequence is 15 residues long. CDR1 SGHTS and CDR2 YDEGEE come from the germline V gene. The CDR3 bases are TGTGCCAGCAGCGTGGGGGTCCGGGTGGAGACCGAAGCTTTCTTT. As protein: CASSVGVRVETEAFF.

The chain has TRBV24-1 and TRBJ2-1; D is uncertain. In germline, CDR1 is KGHDR, CDR2 SFDVKD. The CDR3 totals 12 residues. The V end was cut by 4 bases, the J end by 6 bases, with 6 bases between. CDR3 sequence reads: CATSDLLNEQFF. Here the CDR3 DNA reads TGTGCCACCAGTGACCTCCTCAATGAGCAGTTCTTC.

The chain recombines TRBV6-1 with TRBJ1-1; the match to TRBD1 covers 7 bases. V shed 7 bases, J shed 1 base, and the junction held 9 bases outside the gene matches. The CDR3 has 15 residues. In germline, CDR1 is MNHNS, CDR2 SASEGT. The chain's CDR3 is CASTMTGLSNTEAFF. In nucleotides, the CDR3 is TGTGCCAGCACTATGACAGGGTTATCGAACACTGAAGCTTTCTTT.

This chain uses TRBV24-1 with TRBJ2-1; D uncertain. V lost 7 bases, J lost 2 bases, and 14 bases lay in between. CDR3 size: 15 residues. The germline V gene encodes CDR1 KGHDR and CDR2 SFDVKD. The CDR3 protein is CATSHVGQAYNEQFF. The DNA for the CDR3 is TGTGCCACCAGCCATGTCGGCCAAGCCTACAATGAGCAGTTCTTC.

This clonotype was recorded many times. The V call is TRBV11-2, the J call TRBJ1-2; D not resolved. V shed 5 bases and J shed 8 bases, with 18 bases lying between them. Germline-derived CDR1 and CDR2 are SGHAT and FQNNGV. The CDR3 is 14 residues long. CDR3 loop: CASSPQRFLGGYTF. The CDR3, as DNA: TGTGCCAGCAGCCCCCAACGGTTTCTTGGAGGCTACACCTTC.

J is TRBJ1-1 and V is TRBV5-1; a possible D gene is TRBD1 (5 bases). The CDR3 runs 13 residues. The germline gives CDR1 SGHRS, CDR2 YFSETQ. The V gene lost 4 bases and the J gene lost 4 bases, with 11 bases spanning the gap. The CDR3 nucleotides read TGCGCCAGCAGCCGCGACGGGGGCACTGAAGCTTTCTTT. Its protein is CASSRDGGTEAFF.

The chain is built from TRBV3-1 and TRBJ1-1; D remains ambiguous. This CDR3 spans 13 amino acids. V gave up 6 bases and J gave up 4 bases, with 12 bases separating them. Germline-derived CDR1 and CDR2 are LGHDT and YNNKEL (reference sequence). The CDR3 loop reads CASSFGEGTEAFF. The DNA for the CDR3 is TGTGCCAGCAGTTTCGGTGAAGGCACTGAAGCTTTCTTT.

This clonotype was found once. V is TRBV19 and J is TRBJ1-5, with D unclear. The V end lost 3 bases, the J end lost 0 bases, and 15 bases lay between the germline ends. CDR3 length: 17 amino acids. Germline V gives CDR1 LNHDA, CDR2 SQIVND (reference sequence). CDR3 DNA sequence: TGTGCCAGTAGTATTCTTTGGCAGGTAAATAGCAATCAGCCCCAGCATTTT. Encoded protein: CASSILWQVNSNQPQHF.

This chain uses TRBV2 with TRBJ1-1; a possible D gene is TRBD1 (6 bases). V dropped 7 bases and J dropped 3 bases, with 12 bases sitting between them. The CDR3 covers 13 residues. In germline, CDR1 is SNHLY, CDR2 FYNNEI. CDR3 nucleotide sequence: TGTGCCAGCAAGGTCAGGGGTTACACTGAAGCTTTCTTT. Translation: CASKVRGYTEAFF.